A single T cell receptor beta chain is shown here with its context. What it binds is unknown. This sample is part of a study of shared clonotypes between healthy human individuals. Across the study: Aged between 18 and 49, the donors were a couple of women and a few men.

Trimming left V 2 bases short and J 5 bases short, with 17 bases between. CDR3 size: 15 residues. CDR1 is SGHRS and CDR2 is YFSETQ in the germline V gene. Findings and limits, study-wide: Few donors limited the genetic and exposure-history diversity represented.

CD8 memory merged CD45RO+ cells and CCR7-negative CD45RA+ TemRA cells into one population. In the authors' methods: Sequence data from immunoSEQ were junction-only and lacked quality scores; consequently, filtering differed. Generated by immunoSEQ multiplex PCR, the TCRdb table keeps only in-frame clones and is missing some. V and J calls and clone size are as listed in that table; D and trimming were resolved from the DNA. The sample yields around 690,000 clones, about 92% seen once. This sequence joins TRBV5-1 and TRBJ2-7, with D perhaps matching TRBD1 or TRBD2 (5 bases each). The source of this sequence is a man aged 18 to 29 in good health. Some clones in this sample may be carry-over from other donors' samples. Sequenced input: memory CD8+ T cells from PBMCs. Sample subset: CD45RO+ cells pooled with CCR7-negative TemRA cells. The chain's CDR3 is CASSFRQRRSDEQYF. As DNA, the CDR3 is TGCGCCAGCAGCTTCCGACAGCGGAGATCGGACGAGCAGTACTTC.